The 27 T cell receptor beta chains below all came from one sample that was sequenced in a study of graft-versus-host responses after intestinal transplantation. Some clones are missing from TCRdb's copy, which holds only in-frame ones; the method was immunoSEQ multiplex PCR. The sample contains tens of thousands of clones, about 95% of which appear only once. The antigens these receptors bind are not known. Sequenced material: unstimulated CD8+ T cells sorted from spleen or lymph node cells, taken before transplant. These receptor sequences come from a human donor who was the organ donor for an intestinal transplant.

The chain carries TRBV5-4 and TRBJ2-7; either TRBD1 or TRBD2 may fit D (5 bases each). The CDR3 extends over 16 amino acids. Looked up from germline, CDR1 is SGHNT and CDR2 is YYREEE (reference sequence). V was trimmed by 5 bases and J by 2 bases, leaving 20 bases between them. In nucleotides, the CDR3 is TGTGCCAGCAGTTCGGACAACGCCGCACTAGCCTACGAGCAGTACTTC. Translation: CASSSDNAALAYEQYF.

The chain couples TRBV6-1 to TRBJ2-7, with D possibly TRBD1 on 5 matching bases. This CDR3 has 13 amino acids. CDR1 is MNHNS and CDR2 is SASEGT in the germline V gene. V lost 8 bases and J 0 bases, leaving 11 bases between the germline ends. DNA for the CDR3: TGTGCCAGCCGGACATCGAGCTCCTACGAGCAGTACTTC. The encoded protein is CASRTSSSYEQYF.

This clone was seen only a few times. The rearrangement joins TRBV4-3 to TRBJ2-7; a possible D gene is TRBD2 (5 bases). This CDR3 spans 15 amino acids. V was cut by 0 bases and J by 6 bases, with 15 bases left in between. Germline CDR1 is LGHNA and CDR2 is YSLEER. CDR3 nucleotide sequence: TGCGCCAGCAGCCAAGATCGGGGTCAGATTGGCGAGCAGTACTTC. Encoded protein: CASSQDRGQIGEQYF.

The chain uses TRBV6-5 and TRBJ2-2, with D possibly being TRBD2 (5 bases). Germline V gene data show CDR1 as MNHEY and CDR2 as SVGAGI. V shed 6 bases and J shed 0 bases, with 11 bases lying between them. The CDR3 contains 15 residues. CDR3 sequence: CASSLDYTNTGELFF. Written as DNA, the CDR3 is TGTGCCAGCAGCCTCGACTATACGAACACCGGGGAGCTGTTTTTT.

The J gene is TRBJ2-3, the V gene TRBV15; 7 bases agree with TRBD2. After removal of 1 base from V and 5 bases from J, the junction contained 6 bases not matched to a gene. This CDR3 has 15 amino acids. The germline V gene encodes CDR1 LNHNV and CDR2 YYDKDF (reference sequence). The CDR3 DNA follows: TGTGCCACCAGCAGAGTCGGGGGGATGATAGATACGCAGTATTTT. Translated, it gives CATSRVGGMIDTQYF.

The rearrangement uses TRBV6-5 and TRBJ2-7; D may be TRBD1 (5 bases). This CDR3 comprises 12 residues. Germline V gives CDR1 MNHEY, CDR2 SVGAGI. Trimming left V 6 bases short and J 7 bases short, with 13 bases between. The chain's CDR3 is CASSHQGQEQYF. CDR3 nucleotide sequence: TGTGCCAGCAGCCACCAGGGTCAAGAGCAGTACTTC.

CDR3 amino acids: CASRRGFGEPSNQPQHF. The CDR3 DNA is TGTGCCAGCAGAAGAGGCTTTGGGGAGCCTAGCAATCAGCCCCAGCATTTT. The V gene is TRBV9, the J gene TRBJ1-5, with D hard to call. Germline values: CDR1 SGDLS, CDR2 YYNGEE. The CDR3 consists of 17 residues. Deletions cut 5 bases from V and 0 bases from J, with 18 bases between. Variable domain in full (rest from reference TRBV9 and TRBJ1-5): DSGVTQTPKHLITATGQRVTLRCSPRSGDLSVYWYQQSLDQGLQFLIQYYNGEERAKGNILERFSAQQFPDLHSELNLSSLELGDSALYFCASRRGFGEPSNQPQHFGDGTRLSIL.

The chain combines TRBV4-2 with TRBJ2-3; TRBD1 agrees at 9 bases. Germline CDR1 LGHNA, CDR2 YNFKEQ. The V gene end was trimmed by 4 bases and the J gene end by 3 bases; junction bases not matched to a gene: 14. This CDR3 contains 18 residues. In DNA form, the CDR3 reads TGTGCCAGCAGCCCCCGGGGGACAGGGTCCTATGCGACAGATACGCAGTATTTT. The encoded protein is CASSPRGTGSYATDTQYF.

The CDR3 DNA reads as TGTGCCATCAGTGAGTCGATGTCAGTTGGTACTGAAGCTTTCTTT. Translated: CAISESMSVGTEAFF. The chain has TRBV10-3 and TRBJ1-1; D uncertain. Germline loops: CDR1 ENHRY, CDR2 SYGVKD. Between the trimmed V and J ends, which lost 0 bases and 5 bases, there was a span of 13 bases. There are 15 residues in the CDR3.

V and J are TRBV10-1 and TRBJ2-7, with D perhaps being TRBD1 or TRBD2 (5 bases each). Germline V lookup: CDR1 WNHNN, CDR2 SYGVQD (reference sequence). The V end was cut by 8 bases, the J end by 2 bases, with 19 bases between. This CDR3 has 15 residues. The DNA of the CDR3 is TGCGCCAGCCTAGCCGTCCAGGGCACTACCTACGAGCAGTACTTC. Its protein is CASLAVQGTTYEQYF.

This clone was seen once. J is TRBJ2-3 and V is TRBV10-3; D is undetermined. V was pared by 2 bases and J by 1 base, with 10 bases between. Germline CDR1 reads ENHRY; CDR2 reads SYGVKD. The CDR3 totals 15 residues. CDR3 region: CAISEGRAGTDTQYF. The CDR3, as DNA: TGTGCCATCAGTGAGGGACGGGCGGGCACAGATACGCAGTATTTT.

The rearrangement uses TRBV27 and TRBJ2-3; TRBD1 agrees at 9 bases. V gave up 5 bases and J gave up 2 bases; unmatched junction bases: 8. Germline CDR1 MNHEY, CDR2 SMNVEV (reference sequence). The CDR3 totals 16 residues. The CDR3 is CASSTSGTGFTDTQYF. The CDR3 coding sequence is TGTGCCAGCAGTACCTCCGGGACAGGGTTCACAGATACGCAGTATTTT.

The chain links TRBV7-9 to TRBJ2-1; D may be TRBD1 (5 bases). V lost 7 bases, J lost 7 bases, and 14 bases lay in between. This CDR3 comprises 13 residues. The germline V gene encodes CDR1 SEHNR and CDR2 FQNEAQ (reference sequence). CDR3 nucleotide sequence: TGTGCCAGCAAGGTAGGGGTTAGGAATGAGCAGTTCTTC. It yields the protein CASKVGVRNEQFF.

The CDR3 DNA reads TGTGCCAGCAGCCAAGAAGGGGGCGGCTATGGCTACACCTTC. This sequence encodes CASSQEGGGYGYTF. This rearrangement joins TRBV14 to TRBJ1-2; 7 bases line up with TRBD1. The germline V gene has CDR1 SGHDN and CDR2 FVKESK. The CDR3 sequence is 14 residues long. J gave up 4 bases and V 0 bases, and 2 bases lay outside the gene matches.

The chain combines TRBV7-9 with TRBJ1-1; D unclear. This CDR3 region has 15 residues. The V and J ends lost 2 bases and 0 bases respectively, with 10 bases between them. Per germline, CDR1 SEHNR and CDR2 FQNEAQ (reference sequence). CDR3 sequence reads: CASSLLQNMNTEAFF. CDR3 nucleotides: TGTGCCAGCAGCTTACTTCAGAACATGAACACTGAAGCTTTCTTT. Together with reference TRBV7-9 and TRBJ1-1, the CDR3 gives the full variable domain: DTGVSQNPRHKITKRGQNVTFRCDPISEHNRLYWYRQTLGQGPEFLTYFQNEAQLEKSRLLSDRFSAERPKGSFSTLEIQRTEQGDSAMYLCASSLLQNMNTEAFFGQGTRLTVV.

J is TRBJ2-3 and V is TRBV9; D not resolved. The CDR3 totals 14 residues. Germline V gene sequence: CDR1 SGDLS, CDR2 YYNGEE. The V gene lost 6 bases and the J gene lost 2 bases, with 13 bases spanning the gap. CDR3 residues: CASTPPDATDTQYF. The CDR3 nucleotides read TGTGCCAGCACCCCACCCGACGCCACAGATACGCAGTATTTT. The whole variable domain, filled in from reference TRBV9 and TRBJ2-3, reads DSGVTQTPKHLITATGQRVTLRCSPRSGDLSVYWYQQSLDQGLQFLIQYYNGEERAKGNILERFSAQQFPDLHSELNLSSLELGDSALYFCASTPPDATDTQYFGPGTRLTVL.

The V and J genes are TRBV4-2 and TRBJ2-5; D may be TRBD1 (6 bases). This CDR3 is built from 14 residues. Trimming shortened V by 6 bases and J by 3 bases, and 14 bases separated the two germline ends. Germline V gives CDR1 LGHNA, CDR2 YNFKEQ. As DNA, the CDR3 is TGTGCCAGCAGACAGGGTATCGACGAAGAGACCCAGTACTTC. Encoded protein: CASRQGIDEETQYF.

The chain has TRBV27 and TRBJ2-7; 11 positions agree with TRBD2. The CDR3 loop spans 18 amino acids. Germline V gene data show CDR1 as MNHEY and CDR2 as SMNVEV (reference sequence). J gave up 5 bases and V 1 base, and 13 bases lay outside the gene matches. The CDR3 DNA reads TGTGCCAGCAGTTTATTTCGACTAGCGGGGACCACGTCCGACGAGCAGTACTTC. Protein sequence: CASSLFRLAGTTSDEQYF.

This clone was counted once. V gene TRBV15 combines with J gene TRBJ1-6; D remains unclear. This CDR3 comprises 12 residues. Germline CDR1 is LNHNV and CDR2 is YYDKDF (reference sequence). With 8 bases removed from V and 6 bases from J, the gap between germline ends came to 8 bases. In nucleotides, the CDR3 is TGTGCCACCCGCGTAGGTAATTCACCCCTCCACTTT. Protein product: CATRVGNSPLHF.

The chain uses TRBV11-3 and TRBJ2-7, with 7 bases matching TRBD1. The CDR3 consists of 14 residues. Germline V CDR1 and CDR2: SGHNT, YENEEA. The junction had 6 bases not matched to a gene; V was cut back by 5 bases and J by 2 bases. The CDR3 DNA is TGTGCCAGCAGCACGACCAGGGGGACCTACGAGCAGTACTTC. It codes for CASSTTRGTYEQYF.

The V and J genes are TRBV27 and TRBJ2-5, with TRBD2 matching over 14 bases. Trimming cost V 5 bases and J 3 bases; bases outside gene matches: 5. CDR3 length: 16 residues. Germline CDR1 MNHEY, CDR2 SMNVEV (reference sequence). The DNA for the CDR3 is TGTGCCAGCAGTCTTGGACTAGCGGGGGGAAAAGAGACCCAGTACTTC. Residues: CASSLGLAGGKETQYF.

The chain's CDR3 is CSARDSEQYF. CDR3 in DNA: TGCAGTGCTAGAGACAGCGAGCAGTACTTC. The chain couples TRBV20-1 to TRBJ2-7; no clear D. The germline V gene encodes CDR1 DFQATT and CDR2 SNEGSKA (reference sequence). V was trimmed by 0 bases and J by 6 bases, leaving 3 bases between them. CDR3 length: 10 amino acids.

The chain combines TRBV15 with TRBJ2-7; D not certain. With 4 bases removed from V and 3 bases from J, the gap between germline ends came to 19 bases. This CDR3 has 16 amino acids. Germline V CDR1 and CDR2: LNHNV, YYDKDF (reference sequence). CDR3 amino acids: CATSTGGLGLNYEQYF. The CDR3 DNA is TGTGCCACCAGCACGGGTGGGTTGGGTCTGAACTACGAGCAGTACTTC.

This clone has more than one count but fewer than ten. J is TRBJ2-7 and V is TRBV2; 9 bases line up with TRBD1. V lost 3 bases and J lost 1; bases outside the gene matches: 4. The CDR3 spans 15 residues. The germline V gene has CDR1 SNHLY and CDR2 FYNNEI. The CDR3 bases are TGTGCCAGCAGTGAGCTGGACAGGGGATCCTACGAGCAGTACTTC. Translated: CASSELDRGSYEQYF.

For the CDR3, the DNA is TGTGCCAGCAGCCGGGGGTCGGCAGGCGAGCAGTACTTC. This encodes CASSRGSAGEQYF. V usage is TRBV13 and J usage is TRBJ2-5, with D maybe TRBD2 (6 bases). The J call may be wrong; the DNA end is better matched by TRBJ2-7. Per germline, CDR1 PRHDT and CDR2 FYEKMQ (reference sequence). The CDR3 length is 13 residues.

V gene TRBV13 combines with J gene TRBJ2-7; D unclear. Germline V gives CDR1 PRHDT, CDR2 FYEKMQ (reference sequence). V was trimmed by 3 bases and J by 3 bases, leaving 12 bases between them. The CDR3 consists of 14 residues. The CDR3 DNA follows: TGTGCCAGCAGCTTCGGGTCGTCATACTACGAGCAGTACTTC. It translates to CASSFGSSYYEQYF.

This clone showed up just once. V is TRBV6-6 and J is TRBJ2-3; possibly TRBD1 for D (6 bases). The CDR3 has 16 amino acids. Germline V CDR1 and CDR2: MNHNY, SVGAGI (reference sequence). Trimming took off 7 bases at V and 2 bases at J, with 19 bases between the two ends. The CDR3 DNA reads as TGTGCCAGCATCGGGCCCGCGAGGGGGTACACAGATACGCAGTATTTT. It yields the protein CASIGPARGYTDTQYF.